These 10 T cell receptor beta chains originate from one sample sequenced in a study of cytotoxic CD8 clonotypes in ibrutinib-treated CLL. Profiling relied on immunoSEQ multiplex PCR, and the TCRdb table lists in-frame clones only, not all of them. The table has tens of thousands of clones, approximately 62% seen once. Sample: PBMCs, taken after 12 months of ibrutinib treatment. These receptors came from a human donor with chronic lymphocytic leukemia.

The V call is TRBV2, the J call TRBJ1-2; D may be TRBD1 (6 bases). The CDR3 covers 14 residues. V was shortened by 6 bases and J by 4 bases, with 15 bases between the two germline ends. Germline values: CDR1 SNHLY, CDR2 FYNNEI. Here the CDR3 reads CASRHRDAIYGYTF. DNA of the CDR3: TGTGCCAGCAGACACAGGGACGCCATCTATGGCTACACCTTC.

The chain has TRBV29-1 and TRBJ1-4; D is ambiguous. Germline CDR1 and CDR2: SQVTM and ANQGSEA. Trimming shortened V by 4 bases and J by 7 bases, and 19 bases separated the two germline ends. This CDR3 comprises 15 residues. The CDR3 reads CSVGKLGVGLEKLFF. CDR3 bases: TGCAGCGTTGGGAAGCTCGGCGTAGGTCTTGAAAAACTGTTTTTT.

The V call is TRBV7-2, the J call TRBJ2-1; no clear D. Deletions cut 6 bases from V and 6 bases from J, with 6 bases between. The CDR3 loop spans 11 amino acids. Looked up from germline, CDR1 is SGHTA and CDR2 is FQGNSA. The CDR3 reads CASRGTNEQFF. Written as DNA, the CDR3 is TGTGCCAGCAGGGGTACCAATGAGCAGTTCTTC. Based on the CDR3 plus reference TRBV7-2 and TRBJ2-1, the full variable domain is GAGVSQSPSNKVTEKGKDVELRCDPISGHTALYWYRQSLGQGLEFLIYFQGNSAPDKSGLPSDRFSAERTGGSVSTLTIQRTQQEDSAVYLCASRGTNEQFFGPGTRLTVL.

The chain joins TRBV7-9 to TRBJ2-3; TRBD2 aligns across 12 bases. The germline CDR1 and CDR2 sequences are SEHNR and FQNEAQ (reference sequence). V lost 5 bases and J lost 5; bases outside the gene matches: 5. The CDR3 loop spans 15 amino acids. This chain's CDR3 is CASSILAGGRDTQYF. The CDR3 DNA follows: TGTGCCAGCAGCATCCTAGCGGGGGGGCGAGATACGCAGTATTTT.

The table lists this clone with a few counts. The chain couples TRBV7-3 to TRBJ1-2; D not resolved. V lost 3 bases, J lost 0 bases, and 5 bases lay in between. This CDR3 has 13 amino acids. The germline V gene encodes CDR1 SGHTA and CDR2 FQGTGA. The CDR3 loop is CASSFGTNYGYTF. The CDR3 DNA reads TGTGCCAGCAGCTTTGGGACTAACTATGGCTACACCTTC.

The J gene is TRBJ2-1, the V gene TRBV19; D is possibly TRBD1 (7 bases). The CDR3 covers 16 residues. The V gene lost 1 base and the J gene lost 6 bases, with 16 bases spanning the gap. Germline CDR1 reads LNHDA; CDR2 reads SQIVND (reference sequence). CDR3: CASSIAHVQGGNEQFF. The CDR3 nucleotides read TGTGCCAGTAGTATAGCCCATGTCCAGGGGGGCAATGAGCAGTTCTTC. Variable domain in full (rest from reference TRBV19 and TRBJ2-1): DGGITQSPKYLFRKEGQNVTLSCEQNLNHDAMYWYRQDPGQGLRLIYYSQIVNDFQKGDIAEGYSVSREKKESFPLTVTSAQKNPTAFYLCASSIAHVQGGNEQFFGPGTRLTVL.

The genes are TRBV10-3 and TRBJ2-1; D not certain. The CDR3 extends over 15 amino acids. Germline CDR1 and CDR2: ENHRY and SYGVKD. V lost 6 bases and J 7 bases, leaving 19 bases between the germline ends. This CDR3 reads CAISPLRASGNEQFF. DNA for the CDR3: TGTGCCATCAGCCCACTTAGAGCCTCCGGGAATGAGCAGTTCTTC.

CDR3 sequence: CASKGHLDTQYF. CDR3 sequence (DNA): TGTGCCAGCAAAGGTCACTTGGATACGCAGTATTTT. The V gene is TRBV2, the J gene TRBJ2-3, with unresolved D. The CDR3 is 12 residues long. The V gene's germline CDR1 is SNHLY and CDR2 FYNNEI. Trimming stripped 7 bases from V and 6 bases from J, with 11 bases between.

This sequence joins TRBV6-5 and TRBJ1-2; no clear D. The CDR3 length is 12 residues. The V gene's germline CDR1 is MNHEY and CDR2 SVGAGI. Trimming removed 7 bases at V and 7 bases at J, with 13 bases between. The CDR3 coding sequence is TGTGCCAGCATCGCGGCCCCGGGTGGCTACACCTTC. Its protein product is CASIAAPGGYTF.

Relative to its sample, this clone is medium-sized. The chain employs TRBV19 and TRBJ2-2; tentative D call: TRBD1 (6 bases). This CDR3 comprises 17 residues. With 5 bases removed from V and 7 bases from J, the gap between germline ends came to 23 bases. CDR1 LNHDA and CDR2 SQIVND come from the germline V gene (reference sequence). CDR3 sequence reads: CASSFLAPTGTVGELFF. The CDR3 region has the DNA TGTGCCAGTAGTTTCCTAGCTCCGACAGGTACGGTCGGGGAGCTGTTTTTT.